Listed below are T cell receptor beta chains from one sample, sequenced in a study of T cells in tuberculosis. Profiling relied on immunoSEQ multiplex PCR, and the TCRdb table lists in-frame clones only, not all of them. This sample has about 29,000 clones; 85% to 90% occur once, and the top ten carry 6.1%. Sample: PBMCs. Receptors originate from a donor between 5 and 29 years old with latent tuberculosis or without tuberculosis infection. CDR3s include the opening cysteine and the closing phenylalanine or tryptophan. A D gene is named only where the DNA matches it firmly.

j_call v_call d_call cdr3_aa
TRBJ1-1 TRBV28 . CASAELAGTEAFF
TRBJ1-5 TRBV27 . CASSLSALQPQHF
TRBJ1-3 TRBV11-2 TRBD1 CASSSGGTGRNTIYF
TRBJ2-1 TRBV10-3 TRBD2 CAIRPTTSGGNYNEQFF
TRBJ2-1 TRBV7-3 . CASSPQTRLGPNEQFF
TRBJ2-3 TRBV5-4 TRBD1 CASSARQGTDTQYF
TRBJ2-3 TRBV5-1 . CASSGEVDTQYF
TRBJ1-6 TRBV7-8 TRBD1 CASSLTGVANSPLHF
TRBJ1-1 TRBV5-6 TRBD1 CASSLAGQLYTEAFF
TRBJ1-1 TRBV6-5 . CASSEDTEAFF
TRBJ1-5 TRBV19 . CASSINTGHQPQHF
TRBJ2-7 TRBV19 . CASSRAGRFYEQYF
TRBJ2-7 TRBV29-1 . CSVTGTGDYEQYF
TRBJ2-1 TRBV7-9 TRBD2 CASSHSGRSYNEQFF
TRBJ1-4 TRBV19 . CASSIAITGEKLFF
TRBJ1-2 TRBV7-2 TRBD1 CASSTGTGSPTF
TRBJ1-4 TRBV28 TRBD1 CASSYRTGGNEKLFF
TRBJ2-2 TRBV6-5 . CASSRTATGELFF
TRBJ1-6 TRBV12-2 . CASRLGSPNRDRSTSSYNSPLHF
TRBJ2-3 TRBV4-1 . CASSQEFWQASTDTQYF
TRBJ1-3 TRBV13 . CASSPLGESSGNTIYF
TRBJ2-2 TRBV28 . CASRTDRNTGELFF
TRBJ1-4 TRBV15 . CATSRVGAPGGNEKLFF
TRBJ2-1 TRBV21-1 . CASSKVEGFGEQFF
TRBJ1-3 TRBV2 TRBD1 CASSVFGTAAGNTIYF
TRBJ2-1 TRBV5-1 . CASSLTSSYPSYNEQFF